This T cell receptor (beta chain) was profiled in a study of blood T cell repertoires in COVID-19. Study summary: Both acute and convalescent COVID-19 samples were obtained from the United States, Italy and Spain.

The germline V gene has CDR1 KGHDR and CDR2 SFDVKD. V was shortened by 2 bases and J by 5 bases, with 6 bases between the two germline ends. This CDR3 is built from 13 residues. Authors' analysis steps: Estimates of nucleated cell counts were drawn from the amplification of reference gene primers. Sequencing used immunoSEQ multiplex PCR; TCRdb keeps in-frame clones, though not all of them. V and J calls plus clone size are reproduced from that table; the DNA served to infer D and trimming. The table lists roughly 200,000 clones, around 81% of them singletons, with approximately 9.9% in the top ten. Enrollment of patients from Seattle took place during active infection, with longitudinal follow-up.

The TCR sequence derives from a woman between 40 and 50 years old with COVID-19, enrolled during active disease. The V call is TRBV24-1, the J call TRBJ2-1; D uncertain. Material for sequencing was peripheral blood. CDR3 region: CATSDYGDNEQFF. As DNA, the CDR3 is TGTGCCACCAGTGATTACGGAGACAATGAGCAGTTCTTC.